The table lists the clone carrying this T cell receptor beta chain with a few counts. Its antigen is undetermined. These data are taken from a study of post-analysis software for immune sequencing data. Study-wide results and caveats: Several TRBV segments were more frequent in patients than controls; TRBV5-6, TRBV5-1 and TRBV20-1 belonged to this group. Versus controls, multiple sclerosis patients showed significantly lower diversity (normalized Chao1).

The library was made from cDNA and included unique molecular identifiers. TCRdb fed the PCR reads into MiXCR, producing one record per CDR3 protein. The data show about 540,000 distinct CDR3 sequences, around 31% seen once. J lost 13 bases, V lost 2 bases, and 4 bases had no gene match. Germline CDR1 is KGHSH and CDR2 is LQKENI. CDR3 length: 13 residues. This receptor was identified in a girl aged 2-17 years with multiple sclerosis. V gene TRBV18 combines with J gene TRBJ2-1, with 11 bases aligning to TRBD2. What was sequenced was blood. The CDR3 sequence: CASSPGTSGTQFF. Written as DNA, the CDR3 is TGTGCCAGCTCACCAGGGACTAGCGGTACTCAGTTCTTC.